This entry concerns a single TCR beta chain. Germline CDR1 MDHEN, CDR2 SYDVKM. V shed 5 bases and J shed 4 bases, with 13 bases lying between them. This CDR3 region has 14 residues. The sample comes from a study of shared clonotypes between healthy human individuals. Nashville, Tennessee was home to all donors, each a Caucasian adult. CD4+ cells yielded CD45RA+ naive and CD45RA-negative memory subsets. Sequencing was performed with immunoSEQ multiplex PCR; in TCRdb, only in-frame clones are kept and a portion is missing. The table records 1,500,000 or so clones, roughly 98.5% of them present only once.

The V and J genes are TRBV28 and TRBJ2-3; the D gene is possibly TRBD2 (5 bases). The sequence derives from a man aged 25-45 years in good health. The sequenced sample was naive CD4+ T cells sorted from blood. Stated subset: CD45RA+ positively selected. As DNA, the CDR3 is TGTGCCAGCAGTCTAGCCCTATGGGCAGATACGCAGTATTTT. Its translation: CASSLALWADTQYF.